The source of this T cell receptor beta chain is a study of T cell changes during pregnancy in multiple sclerosis (dated by TCRdb to the late 2010s). For the study in its entirety: The study looked at changes in the T cell repertoire across pregnancy in women with multiple sclerosis.

A word on this clone: This clone's antigen is unknown. The record has no base qualities; no much larger clone is one base away.

Library prep was done by the immunoSEQ multiplex PCR assay. TCRdb retrieved this table from immuneACCESS and kept in-frame rearrangements only. Not all clones are present; in checked studies, unresolved V genes account for under half, and no reason is known for the remainder. The sample has 85,000 to 100,000 clones on record, approximately 92% of them singletons. About 2.6% of the sample lies in the top ten. Here V drops 1 base and J drops 7 bases, and the junction holds 6 bases not matched to any gene. The CDR1 and CDR2 encoded by the germline V gene are MDHEN and SYDVKM. Including the terminal cysteine and phenylalanine, the CDR3 comprises 15 residues. Solely the CDR3 DNA is kept, with 45 bases framed from the first base.

The starting material was peripheral blood, obtained in the first trimester of pregnancy. The TCR comes from a female donor with multiple sclerosis, enrolled in a pregnancy study. Here the chain combines TRBV28 and TRBJ1-2; TRBD1 lines up with 10 middle nucleotides. The CDR3 loop reads CASSLFDRGQGGYTF. The nucleotide sequence is TGTGCCAGCAGTTTATTTGACAGGGGGCAGGGTGGCTACACCTTC.